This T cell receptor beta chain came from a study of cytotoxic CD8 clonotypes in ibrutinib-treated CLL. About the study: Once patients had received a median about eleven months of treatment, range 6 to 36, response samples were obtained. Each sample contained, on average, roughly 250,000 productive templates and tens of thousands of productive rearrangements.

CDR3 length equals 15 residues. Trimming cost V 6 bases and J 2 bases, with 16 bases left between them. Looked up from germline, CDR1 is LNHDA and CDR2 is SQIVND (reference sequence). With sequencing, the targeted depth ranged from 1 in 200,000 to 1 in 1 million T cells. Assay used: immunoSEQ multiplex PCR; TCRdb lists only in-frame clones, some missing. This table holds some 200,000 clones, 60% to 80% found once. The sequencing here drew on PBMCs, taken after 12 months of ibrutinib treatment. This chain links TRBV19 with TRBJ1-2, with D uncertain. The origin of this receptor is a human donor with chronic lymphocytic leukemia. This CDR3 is CASSESFTRNYGYTF. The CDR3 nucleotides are TGTGCCAGTAGCGAAAGCTTTACTAGGAACTATGGCTACACCTTC.